This T cell receptor beta chain was found in a study of blood T cells in healthy people across ages. As for the study in general: There was about one barcoded beta molecule captured by template switching per two T cells. Study outcomes and limitations: When one million T cells were used, diversity estimates were thought to be underestimates.

Each sample had at least 6 million PBMCs isolated. Concerning this clonotype: Its antigen is as yet unknown.

In germline, CDR1 is SGHVS, CDR2 FQNEAQ. This CDR3 contains 17 residues. Trimming stripped 4 bases from V and 3 bases from J, with 18 bases between. For the second PCR, which ran for about 6 to 11 cycles, a sample-barcoded 5' primer and a J-beta primer mix were used. TCRdb re-called the 5' RACE reads with MiXCR, one entry per CDR3 protein. This table has 910,000 or so distinct CDR3 sequences, roughly half appearing once. V usage is TRBV7-8 and J usage is TRBJ1-4; unclear D gene. This receptor was identified in an older woman in good health. Sequencing was carried out using blood. The CDR3 loop reads CASSYDALLSPNEKLFF. The CDR3 DNA is TGTGCCAGCAGCTACGACGCCCTACTGTCCCCTAATGAAAAACTGTTTTTT.